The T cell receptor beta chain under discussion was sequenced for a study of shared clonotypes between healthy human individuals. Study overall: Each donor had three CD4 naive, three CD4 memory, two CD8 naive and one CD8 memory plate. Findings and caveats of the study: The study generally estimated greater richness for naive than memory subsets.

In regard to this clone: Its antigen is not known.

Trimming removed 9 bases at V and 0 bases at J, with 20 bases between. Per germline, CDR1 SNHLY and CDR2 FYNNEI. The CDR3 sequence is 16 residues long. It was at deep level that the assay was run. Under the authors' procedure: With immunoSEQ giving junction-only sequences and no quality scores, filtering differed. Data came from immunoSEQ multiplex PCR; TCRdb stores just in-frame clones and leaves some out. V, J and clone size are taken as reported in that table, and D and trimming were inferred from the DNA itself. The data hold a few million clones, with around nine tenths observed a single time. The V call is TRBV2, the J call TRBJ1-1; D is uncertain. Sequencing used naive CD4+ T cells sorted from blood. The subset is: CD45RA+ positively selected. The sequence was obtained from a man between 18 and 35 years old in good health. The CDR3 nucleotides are TGTGCCAGTACAAGAGAAAGCCAACAGATGAACACTGAAGCTTTCTTT. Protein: CASTRESQQMNTEAFF. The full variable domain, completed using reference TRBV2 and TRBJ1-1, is EPEVTQTPSHQVTQMGQEVILRCVPISNHLYFYWYRQILGQKVEFLVSFYNNEISEKSEIFDDQFSVERPDGSNFTLKIRSTKLEDSAMYFCASTRESQQMNTEAFFGQGTRLTVV.